This TCR beta chain was sequenced for a study of cytomegalovirus exposure and HLA in healthy donors. General observations from the study: In vitro assays verified that three CMV-associated chains recognized CMV antigens specifically. Approximately 160 TCR beta chains were listed as cytomegalovirus-associated. In the 120 validation repertoires, about 95% of cluster scores exceeded 0, per a later analysis.

Looked up from germline, CDR1 is SQVTM and CDR2 is ANQGSEA. The CDR3 loop spans 13 amino acids. Trimming removed 1 base from V and 7 bases from J, with 11 bases in between. With regard to this clone: Its specificity is unknown.

Sequencing was performed with immunoSEQ multiplex PCR; in TCRdb, only in-frame clones are kept and a portion is missing. Of roughly 120,000 clones listed, approximately 89% are singletons. This clonotype originated in a woman under 30 in good health and CMV-seronegative. The sequenced sample consisted of PBMCs. The genes are TRBV29-1 and TRBJ2-4; tentative D call: TRBD1 (5 bases). CDR3 in amino acids: CSVEGKQVNIQYF. Written as DNA, the CDR3 is TGCAGCGTTGAAGGAAAACAGGTCAACATTCAGTACTTC. Drawing the rest from reference TRBV29-1 and TRBJ2-4, the complete variable domain is SAVISQKPSRDICQRGTSLTIQCQVDSQVTMMFWYRQQPGQSLTLIATANQGSEATYESGFVIDKFPISRPNLTFSTLTVSNMSPEDSSIYLCSVEGKQVNIQYFGAGTRLSVL.